Included here is one TCR beta chain sequence, with context. Its target is unknown. This entry is derived from a study of shared clonotypes between healthy human individuals. Clones were sequenced by immunoSEQ multiplex PCR, and TCRdb holds only the in-frame ones, with some missing. There are approximately 980,000 clones in the sample; approximately 80% occur only once, and nearly 1.5% lies in the top ten. The CDR3 is made up of 15 amino acids. The V gene lost 4 bases and the J gene lost 6 bases, with 16 bases spanning the gap. Germline values: CDR1 MNHNS, CDR2 SASEGT. Study-wide results and limits: The low donor count limited represented genetic and exposure-history diversity.

V is TRBV6-1 and J is TRBJ1-5, with D tentatively TRBD1 (5 bases). The specimen sequenced was memory CD4+ T cells sorted from blood. The subset here: CD45RA-negative fraction. The sequence derives from a man aged 18 to 29 in good health. CDR3 amino acids: CASSVSQVGIQPQHF. The CDR3 region has the DNA TGTGCCAGCAGTGTGTCACAGGTAGGGATTCAGCCCCAGCATTTT.